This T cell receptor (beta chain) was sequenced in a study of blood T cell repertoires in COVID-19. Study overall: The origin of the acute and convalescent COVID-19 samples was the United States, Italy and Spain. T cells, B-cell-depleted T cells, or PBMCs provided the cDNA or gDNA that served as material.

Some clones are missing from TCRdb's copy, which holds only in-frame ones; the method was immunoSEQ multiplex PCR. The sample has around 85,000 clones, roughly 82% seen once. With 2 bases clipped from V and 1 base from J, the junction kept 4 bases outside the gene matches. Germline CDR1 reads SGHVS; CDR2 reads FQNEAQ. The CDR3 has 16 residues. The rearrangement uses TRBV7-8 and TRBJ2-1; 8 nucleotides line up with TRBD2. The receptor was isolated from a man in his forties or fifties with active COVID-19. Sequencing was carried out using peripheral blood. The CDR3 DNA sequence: TGTGCCAGCAGCTTAACCTCGGGAGGGTCCTACAATGAGCAGTTCTTC. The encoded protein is CASSLTSGGSYNEQFF.